This entry lists 21 T cell receptor beta chains sequenced from one sample in a study of blood T cell repertoires in COVID-19. Repertoires were generated with immunoSEQ multiplex PCR, while TCRdb's copy carries only in-frame clones and drops some. The data contain roughly 35,000 clones, around 80% of them singletons. Sequenced material: peripheral blood. Every receptor here comes from a man between 70 and 80 years old with acute or convalescent COVID-19.

The chain links TRBV18 to TRBJ1-1; unclear D gene. The CDR3 totals 14 residues. Per germline, CDR1 KGHSH and CDR2 LQKENI. V gave up 6 bases and J gave up 0 bases, with 11 bases separating them. In DNA, the CDR3 is TGTGCCAGCTCTATGAAGACACTGAACACTGAAGCTTTCTTT. It specifies CASSMKTLNTEAFF.

The rearrangement links TRBV9 to TRBJ1-2; TRBD1 matches 9 bases. The trim removed 0 bases at V and 7 bases at J, leaving 10 bases unmatched. The CDR3 sequence is 16 residues long. The germline V gene has CDR1 SGDLS and CDR2 YYNGEE. CDR3 amino acids: CASSVGTGEYLSGYTF. CDR3 sequence (DNA): TGTGCCAGCAGCGTAGGGACAGGGGAGTACTTGAGTGGCTACACCTTC.

The chain carries TRBV27 and TRBJ2-1, with 10 bases that match TRBD2. Germline V gene lookup returns CDR1 MNHEY and CDR2 SMNVEV (reference sequence). This CDR3 is built from 19 residues. Trimming removed 2 bases from V and 5 bases from J; junction bases left unmatched: 15. The CDR3 DNA follows: TGTGCCAGCAGTTTACGTATGGGGTCTCTAGCGGGAGTAAACAATGAGCAGTTCTTC. Protein sequence: CASSLRMGSLAGVNNEQFF.

The rearrangement links TRBV4-3 to TRBJ2-5; D may be TRBD2 (6 bases). This CDR3 has 14 amino acids. V dropped 0 bases and J dropped 7 bases, with 12 bases sitting between them. CDR1 and CDR2 from the germline V gene are LGHNA and YSLEER. As DNA, the CDR3 is TGCGCCAGCAGCCAAGATAGGAGGGGAGGGACCCAGTACTTC. This translates into CASSQDRRGGTQYF.

The V gene is TRBV19, the J gene TRBJ1-5; D is ambiguous. Deletions cut 2 bases from V and 0 bases from J, with 11 bases between. The CDR3 extends over 16 amino acids. CDR1 and CDR2 (germline): LNHDA, SQIVND (reference sequence). The CDR3 reads CASSIPPNYSNQPQHF. CDR3 nucleotides: TGTGCCAGTAGTATACCCCCTAACTATAGCAATCAGCCCCAGCATTTT.

The chain carries TRBV30 and TRBJ1-4; D is perhaps TRBD1 (6 bases). The CDR3 runs 13 residues. Germline loops: CDR1 GTSNPN, CDR2 SVGIG (reference sequence). The V end lost 7 bases, the J end lost 7 bases, and 16 bases lay between the germline ends. CDR3 in DNA: TGTGCCTCTCAACAGGGAACCGTTGAAAAACTGTTTTTT. The encoded protein is CASQQGTVEKLFF.

CDR3 region: CASSLGQGEMSTGELFF. The DNA for the CDR3 is TGTGCCAGCAGCTTAGGGCAGGGGGAAATGTCGACCGGGGAGCTGTTTTTT. The rearrangement joins TRBV7-9 to TRBJ2-2, with 7 positions matching TRBD1. Unmatched junction bases numbered 10, after V lost 1 base and J lost 5 bases. This CDR3 is 17 amino acids long. The germline CDR1 and CDR2 sequences are SEHNR and FQNEAQ (reference sequence).

The J gene is TRBJ1-4, the V gene TRBV10-3; 7 nucleotides match TRBD1. CDR3 size: 13 residues. With 8 bases clipped from V and 7 bases from J, the junction kept 7 bases outside the gene matches. Germline CDR1 is ENHRY and CDR2 is SYGVKD. CDR3 nucleotides: TGTGCCATCGGGACAGTGGAAGGTGAAAAACTGTTTTTT. The encoded protein is CAIGTVEGEKLFF.

V usage is TRBV30 and J usage is TRBJ1-2, with 8 bases identical to TRBD1. CDR1 GTSNPN and CDR2 SVGIG come from the germline V gene (reference sequence). V shed 2 bases and J 4 bases; nucleotides not matched to a gene: 6. This CDR3 comprises 14 residues. CDR3 in amino acids: CAWSNDRGGYGYTF. CDR3 DNA sequence: TGTGCCTGGAGTAACGACAGGGGTGGCTATGGCTACACCTTC.

With respect to this clone: A read error may produce the germline difference seen at one junction end. This chain joins TRBV6-5 and TRBJ2-7, with a possible D match to TRBD1 (6 bases). CDR3 length equals 13 residues. The germline V gene encodes CDR1 MNHEY and CDR2 SVGAGI. This CDR3 reads CASRYWTAYEQYF. CDR3 sequence (DNA): TGTGCCAGCAGATACTGGACAGCCTACGAGCAGTACTTC.

The chain carries TRBV5-1 and TRBJ2-3, with 8 bases identical to TRBD2. Germline V gene sequence: CDR1 SGHRS, CDR2 YFSETQ. The CDR3 runs 14 residues. The trim removed 4 bases at V and 3 bases at J, leaving 4 bases unmatched. The chain's CDR3 is CASSISGRTDTQYF. In DNA form, the CDR3 reads TGCGCCAGCAGCATCAGCGGGAGAACAGATACGCAGTATTTT.

The chain recombines TRBV6-6 with TRBJ1-5; 9 bases map to TRBD1. J lost 1 base, V lost 5 bases, and 9 bases had no gene match. The CDR3 is 17 amino acids. Looked up from germline, CDR1 is MNHNY and CDR2 is SVGAGI (reference sequence). The CDR3 nucleotides read TGTGCCAGCAGTCCCCGGGGGACAGGGATGAGCAATCAGCCCCAGCATTTT. This encodes CASSPRGTGMSNQPQHF.

The chain combines TRBV7-8 with TRBJ1-1; D gene uncertain. The CDR3 contains 13 residues. V was clipped by 5 bases and J by 0 bases, with 7 bases between them. CDR1 is SGHVS, CDR2 FQNEAQ, per germline. This CDR3 reads CASSPFLNTEAFF. The CDR3 DNA reads TGTGCCAGCAGCCCATTCCTGAACACTGAAGCTTTCTTT.

The gene calls are TRBV27 and TRBJ1-5, with D tentatively TRBD1 (6 bases). This CDR3 spans 16 amino acids. CDR1 is MNHEY and CDR2 is SMNVEV in the germline V gene (reference sequence). V lost 2 bases and J lost 0, with 11 bases in between. This chain's CDR3 is CASSLRGHPSNQPQHF. CDR3 DNA: TGTGCCAGCAGTTTACGGGGACACCCTAGCAATCAGCCCCAGCATTTT.

V is TRBV21-1 and J is TRBJ2-4; TRBD2, as called in the table, went unchecked against the DNA. TRBV21-1 is termed a pseudogene. The length of the CDR3 is 15 residues. The chain's CDR3 is CASSIRGRKENIQYF. DNA of the CDR3: TGTGCCAGCAGCATCCGGGGAAGGAAGGAAAACATTCAGTACTTC.

This clone was detected only a few times. This chain uses TRBV7-2 with TRBJ1-1; D unresolved. Germline loops: CDR1 SGHTA, CDR2 FQGNSA. Trimming pared 5 bases from V and 0 bases from J, leaving 16 bases between. The length of the CDR3 is 16 residues. This CDR3 reads CASSHGVGLMNTEAFF. For the CDR3, the DNA is TGTGCCAGCAGCCACGGGGTAGGACTGATGAACACTGAAGCTTTCTTT.

The V call is TRBV2, the J call TRBJ1-6, with 11 bases fitting TRBD1. CDR1 and CDR2 from the germline V gene are SNHLY and FYNNEI. The junction had 7 bases not matched to a gene; V was cut back by 1 base and J by 14 bases. The length of the CDR3 is 15 residues. The CDR3 is CASSEGGQGVRSLHF. Here the CDR3 DNA reads TGTGCCAGCAGTGAAGGGGGACAGGGGGTTAGGTCCCTCCACTTT.

V is TRBV5-5 and J is TRBJ1-1; D is ambiguous. V lost 1 base and J 0 bases, leaving 7 bases between the germline ends. In germline, CDR1 is SGHKS, CDR2 YYEKEE (reference sequence). The CDR3 has 14 residues. In DNA, the CDR3 is TGTGCCAGCAGCTTGCCAGGCATGAACACTGAAGCTTTCTTT. Its protein is CASSLPGMNTEAFF.

The chain links TRBV7-2 to TRBJ1-2, with 7 bases lining up with TRBD1. CDR1 SGHTA and CDR2 FQGNSA come from the germline V gene. V lost 5 bases to trimming and J lost 2 bases; unmatched junction nucleotides: 5. The CDR3 loop spans 14 amino acids. The CDR3 nucleotides read TGTGCCAGCAGCAGGGACAGATCAAACTATGGCTACACCTTC. It yields the protein CASSRDRSNYGYTF. The whole variable domain, filled in from reference TRBV7-2 and TRBJ1-2, reads GAGVSQSPSNKVTEKGKDVELRCDPISGHTALYWYRQSLGQGLEFLIYFQGNSAPDKSGLPSDRFSAERTGGSVSTLTIQRTQQEDSAVYLCASSRDRSNYGYTFGSGTRLTVV.

The chain links TRBV4-3 to TRBJ2-1; weak D call: TRBD2 (6 bases). Germline CDR1 LGHNA, CDR2 YSLEER. V dropped 0 bases and J dropped 3 bases, with 12 bases sitting between them. The CDR3 runs 16 residues. The CDR3 bases are TGCGCCAGCAGCCAAGACGAGACTAGAGGCTACAATGAGCAGTTCTTC. Protein: CASSQDETRGYNEQFF.

V usage is TRBV6-5 and J usage is TRBJ2-5; weak D call: TRBD2 (6 bases). Germline assignment: CDR1 MNHEY and CDR2 SVGAGI. V was clipped by 2 bases and J by 3 bases, with 13 bases between them. CDR3 size: 15 residues. CDR3 DNA sequence: TGTGCCAGCAGTTACCTCGGGGGATGGGAAGAGACCCAGTACTTC. Residues: CASSYLGGWEETQYF.